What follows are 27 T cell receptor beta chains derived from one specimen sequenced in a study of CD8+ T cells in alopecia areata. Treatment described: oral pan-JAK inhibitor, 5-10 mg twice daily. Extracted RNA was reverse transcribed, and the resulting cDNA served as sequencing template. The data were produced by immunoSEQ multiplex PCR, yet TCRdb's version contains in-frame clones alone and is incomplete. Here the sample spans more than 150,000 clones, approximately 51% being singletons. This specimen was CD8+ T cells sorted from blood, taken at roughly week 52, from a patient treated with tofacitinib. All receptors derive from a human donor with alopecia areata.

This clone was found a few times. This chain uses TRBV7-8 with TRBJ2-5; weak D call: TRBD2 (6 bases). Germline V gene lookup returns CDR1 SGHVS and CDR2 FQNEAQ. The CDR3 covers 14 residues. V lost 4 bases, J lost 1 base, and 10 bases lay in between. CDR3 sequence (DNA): TGTGCCAGCAGCTGGACCGGGGGCCAAGAGACCCAGTACTTC. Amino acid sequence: CASSWTGGQETQYF.

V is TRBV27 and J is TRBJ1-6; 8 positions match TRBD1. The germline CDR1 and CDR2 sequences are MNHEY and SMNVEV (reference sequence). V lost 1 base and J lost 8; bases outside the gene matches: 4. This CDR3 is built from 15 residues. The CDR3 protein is CASSLLGQDDSPLHF. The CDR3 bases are TGTGCCAGCAGTTTATTGGGACAGGATGATTCACCCCTCCACTTT.

CDR3 in amino acids: CASSQRGSYGYTF. The CDR3, as DNA: TGTGCCAGCAGCCAAAGAGGGAGTTATGGCTACACCTTC. V gene TRBV5-4 combines with J gene TRBJ1-2; unclear D gene. The ends were cut back, 4 bases at V and 5 bases at J, with 12 bases in the middle. The CDR3 has 13 amino acids. Germline V lookup: CDR1 SGHNT, CDR2 YYREEE (reference sequence).

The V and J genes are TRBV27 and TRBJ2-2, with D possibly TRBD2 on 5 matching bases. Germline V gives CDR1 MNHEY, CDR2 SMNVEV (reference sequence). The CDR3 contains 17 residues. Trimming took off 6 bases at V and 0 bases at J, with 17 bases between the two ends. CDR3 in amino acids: CASSPTVWRANTGELFF. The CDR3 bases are TGTGCCAGCAGCCCGACCGTATGGCGGGCGAACACCGGGGAGCTGTTTTTT.

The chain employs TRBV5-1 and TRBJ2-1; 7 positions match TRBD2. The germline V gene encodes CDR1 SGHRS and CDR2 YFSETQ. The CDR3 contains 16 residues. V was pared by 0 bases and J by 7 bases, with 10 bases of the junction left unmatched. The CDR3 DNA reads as TGCGCCAGCAGCTTGGGAGCTCCCGGGGGGATGAATGAGCAGTTCTTC. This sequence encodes CASSLGAPGGMNEQFF. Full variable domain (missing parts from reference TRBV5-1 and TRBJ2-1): KAGVTQTPRYLIKTRGQQVTLSCSPISGHRSVSWYQQTPGQGLQFLFEYFSETQRNKGNFPGRFSGRQFSNSRSEMNVSTLELGDSALYLCASSLGAPGGMNEQFFGPGTRLTVL.

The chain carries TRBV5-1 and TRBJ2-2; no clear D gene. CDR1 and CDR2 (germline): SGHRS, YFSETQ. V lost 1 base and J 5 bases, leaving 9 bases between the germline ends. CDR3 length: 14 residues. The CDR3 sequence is CASSLPSGTGELFF. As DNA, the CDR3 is TGCGCCAGCAGCTTGCCTAGTGGGACCGGGGAGCTGTTTTTT.

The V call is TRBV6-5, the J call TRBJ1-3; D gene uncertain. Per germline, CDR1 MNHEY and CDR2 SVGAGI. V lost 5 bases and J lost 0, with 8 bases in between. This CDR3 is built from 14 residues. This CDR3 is CASSTGDSGNTIYF. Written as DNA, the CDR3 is TGTGCCAGCAGTACCGGGGACTCTGGAAACACCATATATTTT.

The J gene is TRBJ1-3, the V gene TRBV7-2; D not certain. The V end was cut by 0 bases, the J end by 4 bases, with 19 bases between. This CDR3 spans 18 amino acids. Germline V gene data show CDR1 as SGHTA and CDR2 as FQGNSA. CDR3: CASSLAPPGPGSGNTIYF. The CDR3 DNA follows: TGTGCCAGCAGCTTAGCCCCCCCAGGTCCGGGCTCAGGAAACACCATATATTTT.

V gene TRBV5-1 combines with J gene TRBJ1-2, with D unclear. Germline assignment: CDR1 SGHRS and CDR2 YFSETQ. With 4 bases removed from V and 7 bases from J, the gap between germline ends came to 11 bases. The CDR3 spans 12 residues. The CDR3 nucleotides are TGCGCCAGCAGCCCTGATTCGGGTGGCTACACCTTC. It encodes CASSPDSGGYTF.

The CDR3 is CASSPRLAGGGMGTQYF. In DNA form, the CDR3 reads TGTGCCAGCAGCCCCCGACTAGCGGGGGGGGGTATGGGGACCCAGTACTTC. The chain joins TRBV7-9 to TRBJ2-5, with 14 bases matching TRBD2. The CDR3 consists of 17 residues. The junction had 12 bases not matched to a gene; V was cut back by 5 bases and J by 7 bases. Germline V lookup: CDR1 SEHNR, CDR2 FQNEAQ (reference sequence).

The CDR3 DNA follows: TGCGCCAGCAGCCGGGTGCCAGGGGGCCTGAATTCACCCCTCCACTTT. Its protein product is CASSRVPGGLNSPLHF. J is TRBJ1-6 and V is TRBV5-1; 8 nucleotides agree with TRBD1. The CDR3 spans 16 residues. Trimming removed 4 bases from V and 7 bases from J; junction bases left unmatched: 10. Germline CDR1 is SGHRS and CDR2 is YFSETQ. Using reference TRBV5-1 and TRBJ1-6 for the parts outside the CDR3, the full variable domain is KAGVTQTPRYLIKTRGQQVTLSCSPISGHRSVSWYQQTPGQGLQFLFEYFSETQRNKGNFPGRFSGRQFSNSRSEMNVSTLELGDSALYLCASSRVPGGLNSPLHFGNGTRLTVT.

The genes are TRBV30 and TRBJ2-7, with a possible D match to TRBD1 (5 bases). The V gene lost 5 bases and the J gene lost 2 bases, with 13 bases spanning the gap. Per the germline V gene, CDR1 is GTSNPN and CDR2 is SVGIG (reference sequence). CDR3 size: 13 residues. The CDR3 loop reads CAWALDSPYEQYF. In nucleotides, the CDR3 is TGTGCCTGGGCTCTAGACAGCCCCTACGAGCAGTACTTC.

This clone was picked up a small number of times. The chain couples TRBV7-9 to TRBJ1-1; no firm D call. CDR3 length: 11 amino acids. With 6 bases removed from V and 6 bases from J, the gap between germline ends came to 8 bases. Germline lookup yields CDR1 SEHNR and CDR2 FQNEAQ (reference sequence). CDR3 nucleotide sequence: TGTGCCAGCAGAGCCGTGGCTGAAGCTTTCTTT. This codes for CASRAVAEAFF. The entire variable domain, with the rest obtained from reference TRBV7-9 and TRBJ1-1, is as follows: DTGVSQNPRHKITKRGQNVTFRCDPISEHNRLYWYRQTLGQGPEFLTYFQNEAQLEKSRLLSDRFSAERPKGSFSTLEIQRTEQGDSAMYLCASRAVAEAFFGQGTRLTVV.

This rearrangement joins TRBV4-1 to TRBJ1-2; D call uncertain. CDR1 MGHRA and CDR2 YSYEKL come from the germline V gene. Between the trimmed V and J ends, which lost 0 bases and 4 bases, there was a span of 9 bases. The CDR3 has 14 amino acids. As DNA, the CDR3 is TGCGCCAGCAGCCAAGAGTCGGCCCTCTATGGCTACACCTTC. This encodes CASSQESALYGYTF.

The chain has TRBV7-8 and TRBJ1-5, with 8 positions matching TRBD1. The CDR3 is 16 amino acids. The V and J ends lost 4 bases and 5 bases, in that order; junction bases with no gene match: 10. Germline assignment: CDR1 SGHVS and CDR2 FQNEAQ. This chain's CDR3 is CASSSDRGWGHQPQHF. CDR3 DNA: TGTGCCAGCAGCTCCGACAGGGGATGGGGACATCAGCCCCAGCATTTT.

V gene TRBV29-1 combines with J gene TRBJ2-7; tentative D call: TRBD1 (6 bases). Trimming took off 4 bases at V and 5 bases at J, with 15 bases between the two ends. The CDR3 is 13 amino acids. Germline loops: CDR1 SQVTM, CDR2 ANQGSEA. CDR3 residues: CSVVSTGNHEQYF. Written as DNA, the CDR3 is TGCAGCGTTGTCTCAACAGGGAACCACGAGCAGTACTTC.

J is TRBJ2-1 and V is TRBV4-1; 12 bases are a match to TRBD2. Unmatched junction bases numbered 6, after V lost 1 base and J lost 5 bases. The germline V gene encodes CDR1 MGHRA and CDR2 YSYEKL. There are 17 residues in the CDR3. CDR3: CASSQGLAGGRHNEQFF. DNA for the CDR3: TGCGCCAGCAGCCAAGGGCTAGCGGGGGGGCGTCACAATGAGCAGTTCTTC.

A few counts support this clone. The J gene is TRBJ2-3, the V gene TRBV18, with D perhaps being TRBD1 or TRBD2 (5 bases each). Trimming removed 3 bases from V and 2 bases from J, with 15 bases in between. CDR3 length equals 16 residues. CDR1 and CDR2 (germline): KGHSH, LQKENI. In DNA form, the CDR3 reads TGTGCCAGCTCACCGGCCGGGACCCACCCCACAGATACGCAGTATTTT. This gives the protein CASSPAGTHPTDTQYF.

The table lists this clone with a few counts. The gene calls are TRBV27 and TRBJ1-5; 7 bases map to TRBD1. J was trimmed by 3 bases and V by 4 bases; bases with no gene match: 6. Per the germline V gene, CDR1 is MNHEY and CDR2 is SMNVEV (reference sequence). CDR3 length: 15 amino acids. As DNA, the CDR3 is TGTGCCAGCAGTTCGATAGGACAGGTCAATCAGCCCCAGCATTTT. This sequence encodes CASSSIGQVNQPQHF.

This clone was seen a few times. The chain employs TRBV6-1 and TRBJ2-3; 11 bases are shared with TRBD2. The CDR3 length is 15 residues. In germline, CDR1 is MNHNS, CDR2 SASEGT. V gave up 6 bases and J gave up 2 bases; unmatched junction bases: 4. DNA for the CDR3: TGTGCCAGCAGCCGGGGACTAGCGGACACAGATACGCAGTATTTT. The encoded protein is CASSRGLADTDTQYF.

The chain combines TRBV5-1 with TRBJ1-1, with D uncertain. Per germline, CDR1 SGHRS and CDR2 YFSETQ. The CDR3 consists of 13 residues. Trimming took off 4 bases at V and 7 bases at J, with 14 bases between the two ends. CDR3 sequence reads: CASSLRAAYEAFF. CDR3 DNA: TGCGCCAGCAGCCTCCGGGCCGCCTATGAAGCTTTCTTT.

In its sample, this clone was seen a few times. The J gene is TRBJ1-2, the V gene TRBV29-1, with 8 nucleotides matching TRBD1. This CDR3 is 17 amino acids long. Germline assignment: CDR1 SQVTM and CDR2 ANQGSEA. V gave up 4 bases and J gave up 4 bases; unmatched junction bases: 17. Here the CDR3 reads CSVVAATHRGFLYGYTF. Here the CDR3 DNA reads TGCAGCGTTGTTGCGGCGACACACAGGGGGTTCCTCTATGGCTACACCTTC.

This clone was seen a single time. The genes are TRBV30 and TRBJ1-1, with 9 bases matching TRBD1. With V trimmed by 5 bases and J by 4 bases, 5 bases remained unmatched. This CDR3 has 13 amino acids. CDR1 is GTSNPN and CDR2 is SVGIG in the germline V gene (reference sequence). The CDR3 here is CAWDRGVGTEAFF. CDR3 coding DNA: TGTGCCTGGGACAGGGGGGTGGGCACTGAAGCTTTCTTT.

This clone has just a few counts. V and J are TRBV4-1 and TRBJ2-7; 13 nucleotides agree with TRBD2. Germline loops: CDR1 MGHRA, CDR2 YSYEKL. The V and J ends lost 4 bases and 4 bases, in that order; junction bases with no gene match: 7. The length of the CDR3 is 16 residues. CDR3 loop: CASSLELAGGNYEQYF. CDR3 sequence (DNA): TGCGCCAGCAGCCTCGAACTAGCGGGGGGGAATTACGAGCAGTACTTC.

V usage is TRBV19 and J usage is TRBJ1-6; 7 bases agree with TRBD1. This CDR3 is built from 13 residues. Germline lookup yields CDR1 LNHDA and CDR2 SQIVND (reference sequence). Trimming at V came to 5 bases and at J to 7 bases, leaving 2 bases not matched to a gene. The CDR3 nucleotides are TGTGCCAGTAGTGGACAGGCCAATTCACCCCTCCACTTT. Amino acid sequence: CASSGQANSPLHF.

CDR3 in DNA: TGTGCCAGCTCACCACCGGGAAAGGGCCAAATCAACTACGAGCAGTACTTC. This encodes CASSPPGKGQINYEQYF. The rearrangement joins TRBV18 to TRBJ2-7, with D unresolved. Trimming cost V 0 bases and J 3 bases, with 18 bases left between them. CDR3 length equals 17 residues. From germline, CDR1 is KGHSH and CDR2 LQKENI.

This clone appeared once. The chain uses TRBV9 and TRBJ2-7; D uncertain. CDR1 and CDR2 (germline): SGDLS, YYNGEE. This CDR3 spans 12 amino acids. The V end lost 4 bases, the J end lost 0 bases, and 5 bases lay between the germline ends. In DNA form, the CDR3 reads TGTGCCAGCAGCTCTTACTCCTACGAGCAGTACTTC. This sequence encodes CASSSYSYEQYF.